This entry lists 28 T cell receptor beta chains sequenced from one sample in a study of beta chain features in type 1 diabetes (dated by TCRdb to 2016 to 2019). The method was the immunoSEQ multiplex PCR assay. All of the isolated RNA was reverse transcribed with the High Capacity cDNA Reverse Transcription Kit, so expressed TCRB transcripts were sequenced. In TCRdb, the immuneACCESS table is reduced to in-frame sequences with V and J assigned. These tables do not hold every clone; where another copy was compared, an unresolved V gene accounts for under half, and the others remain unexplained. The sample table records under 550,000 clones; about 10% of these occur just once. The leading ten clones occupy around 0.05% of the sample. The sequenced material came from naive CD4+ T cells from blood. Interpreted using the paper, the cell subset or site label stands for: true naive CD4+ T cells. Receptor source: a woman aged 18-29 years in good health.

This clone came up a few times. The chain links TRBV7-9 to TRBJ1-4; D possibly corresponds to TRBD1 (6 bases). The CDR3 loop spans 12 amino acids. Trimming stripped 5 bases from V and 15 bases from J, with 16 bases between. Germline V CDR1 and CDR2: SEHNR, FQNEAQ (reference sequence). The DNA for the CDR3 is TGTGCCAGCAGCCTCCGGGGGCAGAGGGTGTTTTTT. As protein: CASSLRGQRVFF.

The CDR3, as DNA: TGTGCCAGCAGCAACAGGGGTATGGCCTACAATGAGCAGTTCTTC. Residues: CASSNRGMAYNEQFF. The rearrangement joins TRBV7-8 to TRBJ2-1; 7 bases are a match to TRBD1. The CDR3 has 15 amino acids. The junction had 6 bases not matched to a gene; V was cut back by 5 bases and J by 2 bases. Germline loops: CDR1 SGHVS, CDR2 FQNEAQ.

The J gene is TRBJ1-2, the V gene TRBV5-4; no clear D. V was cut by 7 bases and J by 7 bases, with 14 bases left in between. Germline values: CDR1 SGHNT, CDR2 YYREEE (reference sequence). CDR3 length: 12 residues. CDR3 DNA: TGTGCCAGCGGACTTCCGGGTCGTGGCTACACCTTC. This gives the protein CASGLPGRGYTF.

Of note for this clone: It is unclear where the CDR3 begins or ends on the DNA, so no DNA is shown, and the CDR3 is as TCRdb lists it. This chain links TRBV29-1 with TRBJ2-7; the DNA was not compared with TRBD1, the D call given in the table. The CDR3 comprises 11 residues, both ends counted. CDR1 and CDR2 from the germline V gene are SQVTM and ANQGSEA. Here the CDR3 reads CSVGQGNERYF.

This clone showed up just a few times. V and J are TRBV7-2 and TRBJ2-5, with D perhaps given as TRBD1 or TRBD2 (5 bases each). The CDR3 runs 15 residues. The germline gives CDR1 SGHTA, CDR2 FQGNSA. Deletions cut 5 bases from V and 5 bases from J, with 18 bases between. CDR3 bases: TGTGCCAGCAGCCCTGTGGGTGGGGGATGGGAGACCCAGTACTTC. This translates into CASSPVGGGWETQYF.

This clone turned up a few times. This sequence joins TRBV4-3 and TRBJ1-2; no clear D. V shed 6 bases and J shed 0 bases, with 11 bases lying between them. The CDR3 is 14 amino acids. The V gene's germline CDR1 is LGHNA and CDR2 YSLEER. The CDR3 region is CASRVSGSNYGYTF. Here the CDR3 DNA reads TGCGCCAGCAGGGTGTCCGGCTCTAACTATGGCTACACCTTC.

The rearrangement uses TRBV18 and TRBJ2-7, with no clear D. The ends were cut back, 0 bases at V and 0 bases at J, with 3 bases in the middle. Looked up from germline, CDR1 is KGHSH and CDR2 is LQKENI. The CDR3 runs 13 residues. The CDR3 nucleotides read TGTGCCAGCTCACCACCTCTCTCCTACGAGCAGTACGTC. This encodes CASSPPLSYEQYV.

Worth noting for this clone: Other DNA sequences within the sample encode an identical CDR3. This chain joins TRBV6-5 and TRBJ2-1; 7 bases are shared with TRBD1. The CDR3 is 12 residues long. Germline lookup yields CDR1 MNHEY and CDR2 SVGAGI. J was trimmed by 4 bases and V by 9 bases; bases with no gene match: 3. The CDR3 DNA reads as TGTGCCAGTACGGACAGGTACAATGAGCAGTTCTTC. This encodes CASTDRYNEQFF.

V usage is TRBV5-4 and J usage is TRBJ1-5; TRBD1 is a possible D gene (6 bases). V was shortened by 2 bases and J by 0 bases, with 15 bases between the two germline ends. The germline V gene encodes CDR1 SGHNT and CDR2 YYREEE (reference sequence). The CDR3 spans 17 residues. CDR3 sequence reads: CASSFGGGGSSNQPQHF. In nucleotides, the CDR3 is TGTGCCAGCAGCTTCGGGGGCGGTGGTTCTAGCAATCAGCCCCAGCATTTT.

This clone was seen a few times. The gene calls are TRBV9 and TRBJ2-6; D possibly uses TRBD1 or TRBD2 (5 bases each). This CDR3 contains 19 residues. Germline lookup yields CDR1 SGDLS and CDR2 YYNGEE. V was clipped by 4 bases and J by 4 bases, with 24 bases between them. CDR3 coding DNA: TGTGCCAGCAGCAGGGGTAGTTCTGGTTCGGCGGGCGGGGCCAACGTCCTGACTTTC. As protein: CASSRGSSGSAGGANVLTF.

V gene TRBV7-8 combines with J gene TRBJ2-6, with D tentatively TRBD1 (6 bases). Trimming took off 4 bases at V and 2 bases at J, with 9 bases between the two ends. The CDR3 runs 15 residues. Per germline, CDR1 SGHVS and CDR2 FQNEAQ. The DNA of the CDR3 is TGTGCCAGCAGCTCCAGGGGTACTGGGGCCAACGTCCTGACTTTC. Its protein product is CASSSRGTGANVLTF.

This clone was seen only a few times. The chain is built from TRBV11-3 and TRBJ1-3, with D unclear. The V end lost 3 bases, the J end lost 0 bases, and 3 bases lay between the germline ends. The CDR3 extends over 13 amino acids. Germline V CDR1 and CDR2: SGHNT, YENEEA. As DNA, the CDR3 is TGTGCCAGCAGCTTCGCCTCTGGAAACACCATATATTTT. Residues: CASSFASGNTIYF.

With respect to this clone: The same CDR3 is also encoded by other DNA sequences in this sample. The chain couples TRBV7-3 to TRBJ2-3; D may be TRBD1 (5 bases). Germline V gene data show CDR1 as SGHTA and CDR2 as FQGTGA. Trimming took 2 bases from V and 0 from J, leaving 6 bases between them. The CDR3 consists of 14 residues. In DNA, the CDR3 is TGTGCCAGCAGCTTAGACAGTAGCACAGATACGCAGTATTTT. This codes for CASSLDSSTDTQYF.

V is TRBV9 and J is TRBJ2-3, with no clear D. Trimming pared 2 bases from V and 0 bases from J, leaving 7 bases between. The CDR3 spans 14 residues. Germline V lookup: CDR1 SGDLS, CDR2 YYNGEE. CDR3 sequence (DNA): TGTGCCAGCAGCGTTCAAGCTAGCACAGATACGCAGTATTTT. It encodes CASSVQASTDTQYF.

The chain is built from TRBV5-6 and TRBJ2-7, with D unresolved. Between the trimmed V and J ends, which lost 2 bases and 3 bases, there was a span of 6 bases. CDR3 length: 12 residues. CDR1 and CDR2 from the germline V gene are SGHDT and YYEEEE. The chain's CDR3 is CASSFLLYEQYF. For the CDR3, the DNA is TGTGCCAGCAGCTTTCTCCTCTACGAGCAGTACTTC.

This clone was seen more than once but under ten times. The gene calls are TRBV18 and TRBJ2-7, with D possibly TRBD1 on 6 matching bases. The CDR3 is 15 residues long. The V gene's germline CDR1 is KGHSH and CDR2 LQKENI. Trimming removed 0 bases from V and 1 base from J, with 10 bases in between. CDR3 loop: CASSPPSGVSYEQYF. CDR3 sequence (DNA): TGTGCCAGCTCACCACCCTCAGGGGTATCCTACGAGCAGTACTTC.

The sample holds many counts of this clone. The J gene is TRBJ1-2, the V gene TRBV30; no firm D call. Germline loops: CDR1 GTSNPN, CDR2 SVGIG (reference sequence). Trimming shortened V by 5 bases and J by 8 bases, and 9 bases separated the two germline ends. CDR3 length equals 10 residues. CDR3 bases: TGTGCCTGGCTGGGGTTGGGCTACACCTTC. The encoded protein is CAWLGLGYTF.

The J gene is TRBJ2-1, the V gene TRBV5-1; TRBD1 aligns across 8 bases. The CDR3 is 16 amino acids. V dropped 1 base and J dropped 8; count of bases not matched to a gene: 11. Looked up from germline, CDR1 is SGHRS and CDR2 is YFSETQ. This CDR3 reads CASSLIRDRSAHEQFF. The CDR3 nucleotides are TGCGCCAGCAGCTTGATCCGGGACAGGAGTGCCCATGAGCAGTTCTTC.

This clone was seen a few times. This rearrangement joins TRBV25-1 to TRBJ1-2; TRBD1 matches 8 bases. The CDR3 loop spans 14 amino acids. Trimming at V came to 1 base and at J to 2 bases, leaving 0 bases not matched to a gene. Per the germline V gene, CDR1 is MGHDK and CDR2 is SYGVNS. CDR3 DNA sequence: TGTGCCAGCAGTGAATGGACAGGGAACTATGGCTACACCTTC. It yields the protein CASSEWTGNYGYTF.

J is TRBJ1-2 and V is TRBV2, with no clear D. Trimming cost V 11 bases and J 1 base, with 14 bases left between them. Germline CDR1 is SNHLY and CDR2 is FYNNEI. This CDR3 has 13 residues. The CDR3 here is CAAWFPHNYGYTF. The CDR3 DNA is TGTGCCGCATGGTTTCCCCATAACTATGGCTACACCTTC.

This clone was seen a few times. The chain has TRBV15 and TRBJ2-1; 7 nucleotides line up with TRBD1. The CDR3 length is 16 residues. Germline lookup yields CDR1 LNHNV and CDR2 YYDKDF (reference sequence). The trim removed 2 bases at V and 0 bases at J, leaving 4 bases unmatched. The CDR3 DNA is TGTGCCACCAGCAGATCGACAGGGTCCTCCTACAATGAGCAGTTCTTC. This gives the protein CATSRSTGSSYNEQFF.

This clone has only a few counts. The chain has TRBV6-4 and TRBJ2-3; the match to TRBD2 covers 10 bases. V was pared by 4 bases and J by 0 bases, with 1 base of the junction left unmatched. The germline CDR1 and CDR2 sequences are MRHNA and SNTAGT. The CDR3 covers 15 residues. The CDR3, as DNA: TGTGCCAGCAGTGCACTAGCGGGAAGCACAGATACGCAGTATTTT. Residues: CASSALAGSTDTQYF.

This clone has just a few counts. This sequence joins TRBV5-6 and TRBJ2-5; 10 positions match TRBD2. The CDR3 is 15 amino acids. Germline V CDR1 and CDR2: SGHDT, YYEEEE. Trimming cost V 2 bases and J 5 bases; bases outside gene matches: 6. The CDR3 region is CASSFARAGGETQYF. CDR3 nucleotides: TGTGCCAGCAGCTTTGCGAGAGCGGGAGGGGAGACCCAGTACTTC.

This chain connects TRBV23-1 to TRBJ2-2, with 7 bases fitting TRBD1. TRBV23-1 is labeled an ORF, and its function is uncertain. The CDR3 spans 17 residues. Germline trimming cut 3 bases from V and 6 bases from J; bases unmatched to any gene: 13. The CDR3 loop reads CASSQPKQGRKSGELFF. The CDR3 DNA reads as TGCGCCAGCAGTCAGCCCAAACAGGGGCGGAAGTCCGGGGAGCTGTTTTTT.

J is TRBJ2-7 and V is TRBV28, with D unresolved. CDR1 is MDHEN, CDR2 SYDVKM, per germline. This CDR3 is 13 amino acids long. V was cut by 3 bases and J by 3 bases, with 9 bases left in between. CDR3 DNA: TGTGCCAGCAGTTTGGGCAGCCTCTACGAGCAGTACGTC. Translation: CASSLGSLYEQYV.

This sequence joins TRBV7-3 and TRBJ2-5, with 8 bases aligning to TRBD1. This CDR3 is built from 13 residues. The germline V gene encodes CDR1 SGHTA and CDR2 FQGTGA. Trimming took 5 bases from V and 5 from J; bases not matched to a gene: 4. CDR3 residues: CASSPRTGETQYF. The CDR3 DNA sequence: TGTGCCAGCAGCCCCCGGACAGGGGAGACCCAGTACTTC.

This rearrangement joins TRBV7-8 to TRBJ2-5; D possibly uses TRBD1 or TRBD2 (5 bases each). V dropped 5 bases and J dropped 5 bases, with 18 bases sitting between them. The CDR3 extends over 15 amino acids. Germline CDR1 SGHVS, CDR2 FQNEAQ. Here the CDR3 reads CASSTGRPHGETQYF. Written as DNA, the CDR3 is TGTGCCAGCAGCACGGGACGTCCTCATGGGGAGACCCAGTACTTC.

This clone was observed a handful of times. This chain connects TRBV30 to TRBJ1-6; possibly TRBD1 for D (5 bases). The V end lost 0 bases, the J end lost 9 bases, and 9 bases lay between the germline ends. The CDR3 sequence is 13 residues long. Germline V gene sequence: CDR1 GTSNPN, CDR2 SVGIG (reference sequence). The CDR3 DNA reads as TGTGCCTGGAGTGTAGGGGCAGCTTCACCCCTCCACTTT. Encoded protein: CAWSVGAASPLHF. Drawing the rest from reference TRBV30 and TRBJ1-6, the complete variable domain is SQTIHQWPATLVQPVGSPLSLECTVEGTSNPNLYWYRQAAGRGLQLLFYSVGIGQISSEVPQNLSASRPQDRQFILSSKKLLLSDSGFYLCAWSVGAASPLHFGNGTRLTVT.